The clone carrying this T cell receptor beta chain was found a few times. Its antigen is unknown. Produced via immunoSEQ multiplex PCR; TCRdb's table is partial and in-frame only. The repertoire holds about 13,000 clones, with roughly 75% as singletons. Patients all relapsed after autologous stem cell transplantation, and there was variation in brentuximab vedotin exposure. Under best response, outcomes were complete response, partial response or progressive disease. This sample was included in a study of PD-1 blockade in classical Hodgkin lymphoma. Findings and limits, study-wide: Before treatment, complete responders showed about the same diversity as newly diagnosed patients.

The input for sequencing was peripheral blood mononuclear cells (PBMCs), taken at baseline. This receptor was taken from a human donor with classical Hodgkin lymphoma.

The CDR3 DNA follows: TGCGCCAGCAGCACTGGAGGTAACTATGGCTACACCTTC. This gives the protein CASSTGGNYGYTF. The chain has TRBV5-1 and TRBJ1-2; the D is unclear. Germline V gives CDR1 SGHRS, CDR2 YFSETQ. The CDR3 extends over 13 amino acids. The ends were cut back, 4 bases at V and 1 base at J, with 8 bases in the middle.